The sequence of this TCR beta chain was determined in a study of cytomegalovirus exposure and HLA in healthy donors (dated by TCRdb to 2016 to 2017). Turning to the overall study: In an earlier analysis of roughly 590 of the donors, 250 to 350 Gb of sequence data and 90 million to 120 million unique TCR beta sequences from 150 million to 200 million T cells were reported. The aim of the study was to test whether cataloging public T cell receptors could identify signatures of past pathogen exposure. HLA typing covered class I and class II loci at four-digit resolution. A later genetic analysis used genome-wide SNP genotypes for about 65% of the roughly 700 donors, treating that subset as a discovery cohort. In addition to the first cohort of 650 to 800 subjects, a separate validation cohort of 120 different subjects was used. Five DR-DQ haplotypes were treated as single units for association and clustering because of strong linkage in the cohort. An early release that covered roughly 600 HLA-typed donors contained approximately 300 gigabases of sequencing data and approximately 85 million unique TCR sequences. All discovery cohort repertoires had been generated using a single sequencing platform. Of the 300 to 400 genotyped donors, about 80% fell in the genetic ancestry cluster associated with self-reported Caucasian donors. High-throughput TCR immunosequencing, statistical association of individual TCRs with disease status, and machine learning were combined to predict cytomegalovirus infection status. Using immunosequencing, the study profiled T cell repertoires from 666 subjects and related those repertoires to cytomegalovirus serostatus. To decide whether each TCR beta V gene segment behaved as functional or pseudogenic, an earlier analysis of over 500 of the donors relied on high-throughput TCR beta sequencing. Typing coverage varied by locus: roughly 620-640 donors for A, B, C, DRB1 and DQB1; more than 500 for DQA1; over 600 for DPA1; 400 to 480 for DPB1. In the later analysis, no new phenotypic data were used to find candidate immune exposures; instead, reliance was placed on TCR beta sequences and their occurrence across donors. To study patterns of TCR occurrence, a later analysis re-analyzed previously published TCR beta repertoires from 600 to 750 donors and added high-resolution HLA genotyping. Alongside the repertoire data, information on donor age, sex, ethnicity and CMV serostatus was compiled. On average, roughly 250,000 unique TCR beta nucleotide sequences were sequenced per donor among 398 genotyped donors of the cohort, with around 19% of those sequences being non-productive. Broader findings and caveats from the paper: According to a later analysis, parvovirus B19, influenza, CMV and Epstein-Barr virus appeared linked to several top co-occurrence clusters. The only immune exposure information available for the cohort was CMV serostatus. Strong co-occurrence of HLA alleles, especially DR and DQ, made assigning TCR associations to individual alleles difficult. The study gave a list of about 150 TCR beta chains associated with cytomegalovirus. A later genetic analysis reported fewer N-insertions in productive TCRs among donors in an Asian-associated ancestry cluster than the roughly 700-donor mean. The earlier analysis of 587 of the donors excluded approximately 17 rarely observed V segments, including chromosome 9 orphons, because counts were too low. The authors suggested that the approach could potentially be generalized to other disease states and immunological phenotypes. A later analysis found that most CMV-associated TCR beta chains appeared HLA-restricted, with HLA associations seemingly driven largely by CMV exposure. Because the 87-base-pair reads could not distinguish some IMGT-functional V segments, including TRBV6-2 and TRBV6-3, those segments were excluded. A further reported finding was that TCR beta sequences accurately predicted the HLA-A and HLA-B alleles for most subjects in the first cohort. Most TCR sequences were observed very rarely across donors, whereas some public TCRs were present in many individuals. In an earlier analysis of fewer than 750 of the donors, most TCR beta V segments were observed in productive rearrangements about 87% or about 30% of the time, broadly matching IMGT annotations. Roughly uniform sequencing depth across donors was assumed in presence/absence analyses, although this assumption may not hold. According to a later analysis, TCR association rates differed among HLA loci, with DRB1 alleles showing the most associated TCRs and HLA-C alleles showing the fewest. This cohort had only TCR beta chains sequenced, and the lack of alpha or paired-chain data limited which features could be detected. A cluster of highly shared sequence variants was judged likely to represent a technical artifact of the sequencing pipeline. Because HLA typing was unavailable for some donors at each locus, only the typed subset was used in association tests. In a later analysis, HLA-associated TCR beta chains showed more clonal expansion and lower generation probabilities than non-associated chains that were equally common. An association between a missense DCLRE1C variant and V-gene and J-gene trimming of TCR beta chains was found in a later genetic analysis and replicated in an independent cohort. A few of the identified cytomegalovirus-associated TCR beta chains were confirmed in vitro to be specific for cytomegalovirus antigens. In both the original and validation cohorts, the classifier was reported to diagnose cytomegalovirus status with high specificity and sensitivity. At a false discovery rate of 0.05, a later analysis linked 16,000 or so TCR beta sequences to specific HLA alleles. Linkage disequilibrium might explain the correlated functional status among segregating V segments, but an unknown experimental factor could not be ruled out.

The CDR3 measures 12 amino acids from cysteine to phenylalanine. Just the 36-base CDR3 DNA is kept, in frame starting at base 1. Trimming takes 5 bases from V and 4 bases from J, and the germline ends sit 9 bases apart. CDR1 and CDR2, per the germline V gene, are SQVTM and ANQGSEA. The cohort consisted of hundreds of healthy bone marrow donors. All cohort members were sampled while nominally healthy, although unrecorded immune exposures were likely present. The donor tested CMV seronegative and was one of the 352 seronegative cohort members. Every donor gave a peripheral blood sample, and the peripheral blood mononuclear cells from that sample were used for TCR beta sequencing. The Qiagen DNeasy Blood Extraction Kit was used to extract genomic DNA from the blood cell samples. Notes on this clone: Its antigen is still unknown. Qualities for individual bases were not recorded, and no much larger clone is one base off.

Library preparation used the immunoSEQ multiplex PCR assay. The multiplex PCR relied on a mix of 60 forward primers for TCR Vbeta segments and 13 reverse primers for TCR Jbeta segments. The CDR3 region of rearranged TCR beta genes was amplified from genomic DNA by a multiplex PCR assay. On the Illumina HiSeq System, the amplified TCR beta libraries were sequenced as 87-base-pair reads. On the authors' methods: In a later analysis, tens of millions of unique TCR beta chains were counted across the roughly 700 repertoires, and roughly 11 million of these chains were shared by at least two donors. Raw reads were error-corrected and collapsed into unique sequences by a nearest-neighbor algorithm in which closely related sequences were merged to remove PCR and sequencing errors. CDR3 sequences were aligned to IMGT reference sequences to assign V, D and J gene segments. For a sequence to be retained, a match of at least six nucleotides to both a V gene segment and a J gene segment was required. Rearrangements were called productive when the CDR3 lacked stop codons and stayed in frame with V and J; all others were non-productive. Following IMGT convention, CDR3 was defined as the stretch from the second conserved V-encoded cysteine to the conserved J-encoded phenylalanine. The earlier analysis of a few hundred of the donors excluded any sequence lacking an unambiguous match to a single V gene segment. An earlier analysis of 550 to 650 of the donors classified V segments as functional when productive rearrangements were above 56.7% and as segregating when the standard deviation between donors was above 5%. To diagnose cytomegalovirus status from the catalog of TCR beta chain sequences, a statistical classification framework was built. A later analysis assigned V and J genes by comparing TCR nucleotide sequences with IMGT/GENE-DB human TR gene sequences. Using the TCRdist pipeline, a later analysis assigned CDR3 sequences along with most-parsimonious VDJ recombination scenarios. In a later analysis, each TCR beta chain was defined by its CDR3 amino acid sequence together with its V-gene family, and reads lacking a unique V-gene family were excluded. A later analysis removed several hundred highly shared, low-generation-probability nucleotide sequences to deal with suspected cross-contamination and a sequencing artifact. In a later analysis, a clonal expansion index was calculated for each public chain from normalized within-repertoire ranks of inferred template counts. In a later analysis, generation probabilities were computed using a VDJ recombination model fitted to out-of-frame rearrangements, and the results were checked against IGoR. In a later analysis, TCR-TCR, TCR-HLA and TCR-CMV co-occurrence was scored with hypergeometric tests, and a repertoire-size bias correction was applied to TCR pairs. A later analysis estimated false discovery rates by permuting HLA or CMV assignments 20 times. A later analysis grouped co-occurring TCRs with DBSCAN, adding TCRdist sequence similarity when clustering within HLA-allele-positive subsets. Repertoires with fewer than 30,000 or more than 120,000 public chains, plus five repertoires with anomalous nucleotide sharing, were excluded from co-occurrence clustering. This is the immuneACCESS table as TCRdb keeps it, with only in-frame sequences that have V and J called. A part of the clones is gone; compared with another copy, unresolved V genes explain less than half, and the rest is unexplained. The DNA gave D and trimming, while V, J and clone size come from that table. In all, the sample holds 120,000 to 150,000 clones, and 80% of those were seen once. The top ten clonotypes cover 2.5% to 3.5% of the sample.

The sequencing input was PBMCs. This chain is built from TRBV29-1 and TRBJ2-1; the D gene is unclear. The clonotype originates from a young woman in good health and CMV-seronegative. The nucleotides are TGCAGCGTTCGGTCAATTTACAATGAGCAGTTCTTC. Translated, it gives CSVRSIYNEQFF.